These T cell receptor beta chains were read from a single sample in a study of blood T cell repertoires in COVID-19. Some clones are missing from TCRdb's copy, which holds only in-frame ones; the method was immunoSEQ multiplex PCR. The table has 280,000 or so clones, around 87% seen once. Sequenced: PBMCs or T cells enriched from blood (not recorded which). Source of these receptors: a young woman with acute COVID-19. The CDR3 runs from the conserved cysteine through the conserved F or W. Fields, in order: CDR3 length, V gene, D gene, clone size, J gene, CDR3 protein, CDR3 DNA. A D gene is named only where the DNA matches it firmly. Part of the rows lack a size; the others show once, few, many or a class for expanded clones.

len: 13
v_gene: TRBV12-3/TRBV12-4
d_gene: NA
abundance: NA
j_gene: TRBJ1-1
CDR3aa: CASRSPIRTEAFF
CDR3nt: TGTGCCAGCCGGAGTCCCATCCGCACTGAAGCTTTCTTT

len: 11
v_gene: TRBV28
d_gene: NA
abundance: NA
j_gene: TRBJ1-1
CDR3aa: CASRRITEAFF
CDR3nt: TGTGCCAGCCGCAGGATCACTGAAGCTTTCTTT

len: 15
v_gene: TRBV4-1
d_gene: TRBD2
abundance: NA
j_gene: TRBJ2-1
CDR3aa: CASSDSGRSYNEQFF
CDR3nt: TGCGCCAGCAGCGATAGCGGGAGATCCTACAATGAGCAGTTCTTC

len: 16
v_gene: TRBV28
d_gene: TRBD1
abundance: NA
j_gene: TRBJ1-1
CDR3aa: CASSRGQGNMNTEAFF
CDR3nt: TGTGCCAGCAGCCGAGGACAGGGAAACATGAACACTGAAGCTTTCTTT

len: 14
v_gene: TRBV20-1
d_gene: NA
abundance: NA
j_gene: TRBJ2-3
CDR3aa: CSATEGLSTDTQYF
CDR3nt: TGCAGTGCTACTGAGGGACTTAGCACAGATACGCAGTATTTT

len: 15
v_gene: TRBV30
d_gene: NA
abundance: NA
j_gene: TRBJ1-2
CDR3aa: CAGYPTAGLDYGYTF
CDR3nt: TGTGCCGGCTACCCTACCGCGGGGTTGGACTATGGCTACACCTTC

len: 10
v_gene: TRBV7-9
d_gene: NA
abundance: NA
j_gene: TRBJ2-7
CDR3aa: CASSPEEQYF
CDR3nt: TGTGCCAGCAGCCCAGAGGAACAGTACTTC

len: 14
v_gene: TRBV18
d_gene: NA
abundance: NA
j_gene: TRBJ1-4
CDR3aa: CASSPTGSNEKLFF
CDR3nt: TGTGCCAGCTCACCAACAGGGTCTAATGAAAAACTGTTTTTT

len: 16
v_gene: TRBV6-6
d_gene: TRBD1
abundance: NA
j_gene: TRBJ2-6
CDR3aa: CASSYPTGAGANVLTF
CDR3nt: TGTGCCAGCAGTTACCCTACAGGGGCCGGGGCCAACGTCCTGACTTTC

len: 14
v_gene: TRBV27
d_gene: NA
abundance: NA
j_gene: TRBJ1-1
CDR3aa: CASSSPGTNTEAFF
CDR3nt: TGTGCCAGCAGTTCTCCGGGGACAAACACTGAAGCTTTCTTT

len: 13
v_gene: TRBV7-2
d_gene: NA
abundance: NA
j_gene: TRBJ2-7
CDR3aa: CASSSGGSYEQYF
CDR3nt: TGTGCCAGCAGCTCCGGGGGAAGCTACGAGCAGTACTTC

len: 15
v_gene: TRBV7-9
d_gene: TRBD1
abundance: once
j_gene: TRBJ2-7
CDR3aa: CASSKGTGPSYEQYF
CDR3nt: TGTGCCAGCAGCAAGGGGACAGGTCCATCCTACGAGCAGTACTTC

len: 15
v_gene: TRBV29-1
d_gene: NA
abundance: NA
j_gene: TRBJ1-2
CDR3aa: CSVLGGWTQGYGYTF
CDR3nt: TGCAGCGTACTGGGTGGTTGGACGCAGGGCTATGGCTACACCTTC

len: 17
v_gene: TRBV19
d_gene: TRBD2
abundance: once
j_gene: TRBJ2-1
CDR3aa: CASSMSSSGSRAHEQFF
CDR3nt: TGTGCCAGTAGTATGAGTTCTAGCGGGAGCCGGGCCCATGAGCAGTTCTTC

len: 13
v_gene: TRBV3-1/TRBV3-2
d_gene: NA
abundance: once
j_gene: TRBJ1-2
CDR3aa: CASSPRQAQGYTF
CDR3nt: TGTGCCAGCAGCCCTCGACAGGCTCAAGGCTACACCTTC

len: 15
v_gene: TRBV19
d_gene: TRBD1
abundance: NA
j_gene: TRBJ1-2
CDR3aa: CASRAIPGQVYGYTF
CDR3nt: TGTGCCAGTAGGGCAATTCCGGGACAGGTCTATGGCTACACCTTC

len: 15
v_gene: TRBV3-1/TRBV3-2
d_gene: TRBD1
abundance: NA
j_gene: TRBJ2-1
CDR3aa: CASSPTWDRQNEQFF
CDR3nt: TGTGCCAGCAGCCCCACCTGGGACAGGCAAAATGAGCAGTTCTTC

len: 16
v_gene: TRBV10-1
d_gene: TRBD1
abundance: NA
j_gene: TRBJ1-6
CDR3aa: CASSESGRGLESPLHF
CDR3nt: TGCGCCAGCAGTGAGTCAGGCAGGGGGCTTGAATCACCCCTCCACTTT

len: 16
v_gene: TRBV4-1
d_gene: TRBD1
abundance: NA
j_gene: TRBJ1-5
CDR3aa: CASSQGIQGRGQPQHF
CDR3nt: TGCGCCAGCAGCCAAGGGATACAGGGGCGCGGTCAGCCCCAGCATTTT

len: 16
v_gene: TRBV18
d_gene: TRBD2
abundance: few
j_gene: TRBJ2-7
CDR3aa: CASSPSAGLAVYEQYF
CDR3nt: TGTGCCAGCTCACCATCGGCTGGACTAGCGGTCTACGAGCAGTACTTC

len: 14
v_gene: TRBV6-5
d_gene: TRBD1
abundance: NA
j_gene: TRBJ1-2
CDR3aa: CASSYGQVDYGYTF
CDR3nt: TGTGCCAGCAGTTACGGACAGGTTGACTATGGCTACACCTTC

len: 18
v_gene: TRBV15
d_gene: TRBD2
abundance: once
j_gene: TRBJ2-3
CDR3aa: CATSRRGTSGRAGDTQYF
CDR3nt: TGTGCCACCAGCCGGAGGGGGACTAGCGGGAGGGCCGGAGATACGCAGTATTTT

len: 13
v_gene: TRBV30
d_gene: TRBD2
abundance: NA
j_gene: TRBJ2-3
CDR3aa: CACRAGETDTQYF
CDR3nt: TGTGCCTGTCGAGCGGGAGAAACAGATACGCAGTATTTT

len: 13
v_gene: TRBV12-3/TRBV12-4
d_gene: NA
abundance: NA
j_gene: TRBJ1-1
CDR3aa: CASSLGQNTEAFF
CDR3nt: TGTGCCAGCAGTTTGGGGCAGAACACTGAAGCTTTCTTT

len: 15
v_gene: TRBV15
d_gene: NA
abundance: NA
j_gene: TRBJ2-2
CDR3aa: CATSRRLGPTGELFF
CDR3nt: TGTGCCACCAGCAGAAGACTAGGACCTACCGGGGAGCTGTTTTTT

len: 18
v_gene: TRBV24-1
d_gene: TRBD1
abundance: NA
j_gene: TRBJ1-2
CDR3aa: CATSDTPLDRLANYGYTF
CDR3nt: TGTGCCACCAGTGATACCCCTCTGGACAGGTTAGCTAACTATGGCTACACCTTC

len: 14
v_gene: TRBV2
d_gene: NA
abundance: NA
j_gene: TRBJ1-4
CDR3aa: CASREGRANEKLFF
CDR3nt: TGTGCCAGCAGGGAGGGCAGGGCGAACGAAAAACTGTTTTTT

len: 13
v_gene: TRBV24-1
d_gene: NA
abundance: NA
j_gene: TRBJ1-2
CDR3aa: CATSGSEGYGYTF
CDR3nt: TGTGCCACCAGTGGCTCGGAGGGTTATGGCTACACCTTC

len: 11
v_gene: TRBV12-3/TRBV12-4
d_gene: NA
abundance: NA
j_gene: TRBJ2-3
CDR3aa: CASSYTDTQYF
CDR3nt: TGTGCCAGCAGCTACACAGATACGCAGTATTTT

len: 15
v_gene: TRBV10-1
d_gene: NA
abundance: NA
j_gene: TRBJ2-5
CDR3aa: CASSESLGGQETQYF
CDR3nt: TGCGCCAGCAGTGAAAGCCTTGGAGGACAAGAGACCCAGTACTTC

len: 16
v_gene: TRBV6-1
d_gene: NA
abundance: NA
j_gene: TRBJ2-7
CDR3aa: CASSEGRERSSYEQYF
CDR3nt: TGTGCCAGCAGTGAAGGCCGGGAGAGAAGCTCCTACGAGCAGTACTTC

len: 15
v_gene: TRBV18
d_gene: TRBD1
abundance: NA
j_gene: TRBJ2-7
CDR3aa: CASSPDRGLSYEQYF
CDR3nt: TGTGCCAGCTCCCCCGACAGGGGGCTATCCTACGAGCAGTACTTC

len: 17
v_gene: TRBV11-3
d_gene: NA
abundance: few
j_gene: TRBJ1-5
CDR3aa: CASLGPEEGGVHQPQHF
CDR3nt: TGTGCCAGCTTAGGGCCCGAAGAAGGAGGAGTACATCAGCCCCAGCATTTT

len: 14
v_gene: TRBV30
d_gene: TRBD2
abundance: few
j_gene: TRBJ2-3
CDR3aa: CAWRLAGGTDTQYF
CDR3nt: TGTGCCTGGAGACTAGCGGGAGGGACAGATACGCAGTATTTT

len: 14
v_gene: TRBV7-2
d_gene: NA
abundance: NA
j_gene: TRBJ1-2
CDR3aa: CASSLEWQSYGYTF
CDR3nt: TGTGCCAGCAGCTTAGAATGGCAGTCTTATGGCTACACCTTC

len: 15
v_gene: TRBV6-5
d_gene: NA
abundance: once
j_gene: TRBJ1-6
CDR3aa: CASSYGGQTNSPLHF
CDR3nt: TGTGCCAGCAGTTACGGTGGACAGACTAATTCACCCCTCCACTTT

len: 14
v_gene: TRBV7-9
d_gene: TRBD1
abundance: NA
j_gene: TRBJ1-5
CDR3aa: CASSSGTGNQPQHF
CDR3nt: TGTGCCAGCAGCTCTGGGACAGGCAATCAGCCCCAGCATTTT

len: 15
v_gene: TRBV9
d_gene: TRBD1
abundance: NA
j_gene: TRBJ2-7
CDR3aa: CASSAGTGGAREQYF
CDR3nt: TGTGCCAGCAGCGCGGGGACAGGGGGCGCGAGGGAGCAGTACTTC

len: 14
v_gene: TRBV27
d_gene: TRBD2
abundance: NA
j_gene: TRBJ2-5
CDR3aa: CASSFSGGQETQYF
CDR3nt: TGTGCCAGCAGTTTTAGCGGGGGCCAAGAGACCCAGTACTTC

len: 12
v_gene: TRBV3-1/TRBV3-2
d_gene: NA
abundance: NA
j_gene: TRBJ2-1
CDR3aa: CASSQGQREQFF
CDR3nt: TGTGCCAGCAGCCAAGGTCAGCGGGAGCAGTTCTTC

len: 14
v_gene: TRBV19
d_gene: NA
abundance: many
j_gene: TRBJ2-7
CDR3aa: CASSITGDPYEQYF
CDR3nt: TGTGCCAGTAGTATCACGGGGGACCCCTACGAGCAGTACTTC

len: 15
v_gene: TRBV15
d_gene: NA
abundance: NA
j_gene: TRBJ1-2
CDR3aa: CATSRKEYSDSSYTF
CDR3nt: TGTGCCACCAGCCGCAAGGAATATTCGGACTCGAGCTACACCTTC

len: 14
v_gene: TRBV7-9
d_gene: NA
abundance: NA
j_gene: TRBJ1-2
CDR3aa: CASSPPQGPYGYTF
CDR3nt: TGTGCCAGCAGCCCCCCCCAGGGTCCCTATGGCTACACCTTC

len: 15
v_gene: TRBV27
d_gene: NA
abundance: NA
j_gene: TRBJ1-2
CDR3aa: CASSASGYTLSGYTF
CDR3nt: TGTGCCAGCAGCGCCTCAGGGTATACCCTATCTGGCTACACCTTC

len: 20
v_gene: TRBV4-1
d_gene: NA
abundance: NA
j_gene: TRBJ2-2
CDR3aa: CASSQDPRTVHIKNTGELFF
CDR3nt: TGCGCCAGCAGCCAAGATCCTCGGACAGTACATATCAAGAACACCGGGGAGCTGTTTTTT

len: 13
v_gene: TRBV11-3
d_gene: NA
abundance: NA
j_gene: TRBJ1-1
CDR3aa: CASSLSGATEAFF
CDR3nt: TGTGCCAGCAGCTTATCAGGGGCCACTGAAGCTTTCTTT

len: 15
v_gene: TRBV19
d_gene: NA
abundance: NA
j_gene: TRBJ1-4
CDR3aa: CASSIRGATNEKLFF
CDR3nt: TGTGCCAGTAGTATTCGGGGGGCAACTAATGAAAAACTGTTTTTT

len: 13
v_gene: TRBV5-1
d_gene: NA
abundance: NA
j_gene: TRBJ1-4
CDR3aa: CASSLAGREKLFF
CDR3nt: TGCGCCAGCAGCTTGGCAGGGAGGGAAAAACTGTTTTTT

len: 14
v_gene: TRBV10-2
d_gene: TRBD2
abundance: once
j_gene: TRBJ2-3
CDR3aa: CASSLAGSTDTQYF
CDR3nt: TGCGCCAGCAGTTTAGCGGGAAGCACAGATACGCAGTATTTT

len: 15
v_gene: TRBV5-1
d_gene: TRBD1
abundance: NA
j_gene: TRBJ2-1
CDR3aa: CASSQGGTGMNEQFF
CDR3nt: TGCGCCAGCAGCCAGGGGGGGACAGGGATGAATGAGCAGTTCTTC

len: 14
v_gene: TRBV7-3
d_gene: NA
abundance: NA
j_gene: TRBJ2-3
CDR3aa: CASSLTSLTDTQYF
CDR3nt: TGTGCCAGCAGCTTGACTAGTCTCACAGATACGCAGTATTTT

len: 17
v_gene: TRBV11-2
d_gene: NA
abundance: NA
j_gene: TRBJ1-5
CDR3aa: CASSLDSGRFNNQPQHF
CDR3nt: TGTGCCAGCAGCTTAGATTCAGGTAGGTTCAACAATCAGCCCCAGCATTTT

len: 13
v_gene: TRBV27
d_gene: TRBD1
abundance: NA
j_gene: TRBJ2-1
CDR3aa: CASSNRGDNEQFF
CDR3nt: TGTGCCAGCAGTAACAGGGGGGACAATGAGCAGTTCTTC

len: 17
v_gene: TRBV4-3
d_gene: TRBD1
abundance: NA
j_gene: TRBJ1-1
CDR3aa: CASSYALGTGYNTEAFF
CDR3nt: TGCGCCAGCAGCTACGCGTTAGGGACAGGGTATAACACTGAAGCTTTCTTT

len: 17
v_gene: TRBV29-1
d_gene: TRBD2
abundance: NA
j_gene: TRBJ2-1
CDR3aa: CSVAGLAGQSAYNEQFF
CDR3nt: TGCAGCGTTGCTGGGCTAGCGGGACAGTCTGCCTACAATGAGCAGTTCTTC

len: 15
v_gene: TRBV27
d_gene: NA
abundance: NA
j_gene: TRBJ2-1
CDR3aa: CASSLGQGTYNEQFF
CDR3nt: TGTGCCAGCAGTTTAGGCCAGGGGACATACAATGAGCAGTTCTTC

len: 14
v_gene: TRBV10-3
d_gene: NA
abundance: NA
j_gene: TRBJ1-1
CDR3aa: CAISESGGNTEAFF
CDR3nt: TGTGCCATCAGTGAGTCAGGCGGCAACACTGAAGCTTTCTTT

len: 15
v_gene: TRBV29-1
d_gene: TRBD2
abundance: NA
j_gene: TRBJ2-5
CDR3aa: CSVGLLGLEAETQYF
CDR3nt: TGCAGCGTTGGTCTCCTGGGACTAGAGGCGGAGACCCAGTACTTC

len: 18
v_gene: TRBV30
d_gene: NA
abundance: NA
j_gene: TRBJ1-6
CDR3aa: CAWSLWKGTTLNNSPLHF
CDR3nt: TGTGCCTGGAGTTTGTGGAAAGGCACTACCCTCAATAATTCACCCCTCCACTTT

len: 16
v_gene: TRBV5-1
d_gene: TRBD2
abundance: NA
j_gene: TRBJ2-1
CDR3aa: CASSLDSGGGVNEQFF
CDR3nt: TGCGCCAGCAGCTTGGATAGCGGGGGGGGAGTAAATGAGCAGTTCTTC